This TCR beta chain comes out of a study of cytomegalovirus exposure and HLA in healthy donors. PCR was performed using 60 Vbeta and 13 Jbeta primers. Assay: immunoSEQ multiplex PCR; the TCRdb copy retains only in-frame clones and omits some. The profile shows 85,000 to 100,000 clones, approximately 75% of them singletons. Per germline, CDR1 SQVTM and CDR2 ANQGSEA. The CDR3 contains 14 residues. The germline V and J ends were trimmed by 4 bases and 5 bases, with 14 bases remaining between them. The TCR sequence derives from a middle-aged woman in good health and CMV-seronegative. This chain connects TRBV29-1 to TRBJ1-4; D not resolved. Sequences were obtained from PBMCs. CDR3 bases: TGCAGCGTTGGTTTAGGCGGCTTAAATGAAAAACTGTTTTTT. It yields the protein CSVGLGGLNEKLFF.